This TCR beta chain originates from a study of beta chain features in type 1 diabetes. Overall study results and limits: For patients, the naive, central memory and Treg TCRB repertoires appeared more alike than for healthy donors. Shorter TCRB CDR3s, moderately but significantly so, marked every one of the four CD4+ subsets in Type 1 diabetes patients. Fewer insertions but more deletions were seen at VDJ junctions in type 1 diabetes patients.

Investigators reverse transcribed all isolated RNA, so they sequenced expressed TCRB transcripts. Sequencing of naive, central memory and regulatory T cell samples gave an average of around 3.5 million reads. Profiled with immunoSEQ multiplex PCR; TCRdb holds only in-frame clones, not every one. Of over 150,000 clones in the sample, approximately 8.1% were seen once. As to this clone: The antigen is not known.

Germline CDR1 KGHSH, CDR2 LQKENI. V trimming: 1 base; J trimming: 7 bases; junction bases outside the gene matches: 16. CDR3 length equals 17 residues. This TCR derives from a man between 18 and 29 years old in good health. This chain uses TRBV18 with TRBJ2-7; 7 nucleotides align to TRBD1. Sequenced sample: central memory CD4+ T cells from blood. This CDR3 is CASSPLPPPQGFPEQYF. The CDR3 DNA reads TGTGCCAGCTCACCACTCCCACCCCCACAGGGGTTCCCGGAGCAGTACTTC.